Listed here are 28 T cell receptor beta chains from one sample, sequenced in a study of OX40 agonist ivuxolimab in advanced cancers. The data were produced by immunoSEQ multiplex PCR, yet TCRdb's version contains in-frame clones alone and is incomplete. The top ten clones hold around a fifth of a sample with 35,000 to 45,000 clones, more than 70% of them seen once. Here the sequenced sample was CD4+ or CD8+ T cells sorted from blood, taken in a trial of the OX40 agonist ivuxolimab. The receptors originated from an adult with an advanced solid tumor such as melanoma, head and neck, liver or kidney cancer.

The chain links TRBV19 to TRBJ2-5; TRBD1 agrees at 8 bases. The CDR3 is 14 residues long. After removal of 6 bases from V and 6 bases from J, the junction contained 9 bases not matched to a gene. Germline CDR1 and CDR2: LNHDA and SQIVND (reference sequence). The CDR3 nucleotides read TGTGCCAGTAGGCCGGACAGGGCTTCAAAGACCCAGTACTTC. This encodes CASRPDRASKTQYF.

The CDR3 sequence is CASSLLRTDSPLHF. DNA for the CDR3: TGTGCCAGCAGCCTTCTTAGGACAGATTCACCCCTCCACTTT. The rearrangement joins TRBV7-9 to TRBJ1-6, with D possibly matching TRBD1 (6 bases). Trimming removed 5 bases from V and 8 bases from J, with 13 bases in between. Germline CDR1 reads SEHNR; CDR2 reads FQNEAQ (reference sequence). The CDR3 extends over 14 amino acids.

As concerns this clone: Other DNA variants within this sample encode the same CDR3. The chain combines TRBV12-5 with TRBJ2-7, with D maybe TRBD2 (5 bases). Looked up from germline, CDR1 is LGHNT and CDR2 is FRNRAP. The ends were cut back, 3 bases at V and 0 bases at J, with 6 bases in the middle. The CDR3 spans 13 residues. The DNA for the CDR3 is TGTGCTAGTGGTTTAGGACTCTCCTACGAGCAGTACTTC. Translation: CASGLGLSYEQYF.

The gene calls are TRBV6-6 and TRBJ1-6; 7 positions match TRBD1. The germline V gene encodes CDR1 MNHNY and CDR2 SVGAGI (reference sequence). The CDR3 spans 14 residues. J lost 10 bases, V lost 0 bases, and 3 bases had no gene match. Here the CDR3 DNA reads TGTGCCAGCAGTTACTCCGGACAGGCCTCACCCCTCCACTTT. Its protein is CASSYSGQASPLHF.

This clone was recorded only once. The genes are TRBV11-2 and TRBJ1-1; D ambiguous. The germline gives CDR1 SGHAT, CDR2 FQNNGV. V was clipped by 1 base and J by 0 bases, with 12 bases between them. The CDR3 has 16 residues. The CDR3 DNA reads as TGTGCCAGCAGCTTAGCCCAGCACCAGTTGAACACTGAAGCTTTCTTT. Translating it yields CASSLAQHQLNTEAFF.

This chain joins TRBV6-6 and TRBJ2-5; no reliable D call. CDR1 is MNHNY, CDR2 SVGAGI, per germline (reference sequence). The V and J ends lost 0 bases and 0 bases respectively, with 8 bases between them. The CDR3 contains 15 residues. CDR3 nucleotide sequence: TGTGCCAGCAGTTACTCGATAGAGTACCAAGAGACCCAGTACTTC. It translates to CASSYSIEYQETQYF.

The DNA of the CDR3 is TGTGCCAGCAGCCGCAGAGGCTACGGTACCGGGGAGCTGTTTTTT. Its protein product is CASSRRGYGTGELFF. The gene calls are TRBV5-6 and TRBJ2-2; D is uncertain. With 4 bases removed from V and 5 bases from J, the gap between germline ends came to 15 bases. The CDR3 length is 15 residues. The germline CDR1 and CDR2 sequences are SGHDT and YYEEEE.

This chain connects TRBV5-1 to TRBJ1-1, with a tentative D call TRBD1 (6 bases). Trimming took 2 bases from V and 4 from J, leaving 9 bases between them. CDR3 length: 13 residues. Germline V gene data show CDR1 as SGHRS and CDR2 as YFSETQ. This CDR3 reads CASSFGGATEAFF. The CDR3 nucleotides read TGCGCCAGCAGCTTCGGGGGGGCCACTGAAGCTTTCTTT.

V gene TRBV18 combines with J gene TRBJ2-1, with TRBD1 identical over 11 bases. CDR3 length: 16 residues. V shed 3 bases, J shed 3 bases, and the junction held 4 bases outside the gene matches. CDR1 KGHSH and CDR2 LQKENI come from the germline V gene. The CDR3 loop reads CASSPIGTGGYNEQFF. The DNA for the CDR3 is TGTGCCAGCTCACCGATCGGGACAGGGGGCTACAATGAGCAGTTCTTC.

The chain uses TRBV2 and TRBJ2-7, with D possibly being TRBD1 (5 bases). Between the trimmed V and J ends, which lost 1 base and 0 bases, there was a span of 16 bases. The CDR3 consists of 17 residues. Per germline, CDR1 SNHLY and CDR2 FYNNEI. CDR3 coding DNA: TGTGCCAGCAGTGAAGTACAGGTTTTCTCCGTCTCCTACGAGCAGTACTTC. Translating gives CASSEVQVFSVSYEQYF.

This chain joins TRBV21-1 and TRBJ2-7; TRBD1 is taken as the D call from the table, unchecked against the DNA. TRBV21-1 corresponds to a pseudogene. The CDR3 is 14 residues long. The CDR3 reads CASSKAPQGCEQYF. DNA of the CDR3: TGTGCCAGCAGCAAAGCGCCACAGGGTTGCGAGCAGTACTTC.

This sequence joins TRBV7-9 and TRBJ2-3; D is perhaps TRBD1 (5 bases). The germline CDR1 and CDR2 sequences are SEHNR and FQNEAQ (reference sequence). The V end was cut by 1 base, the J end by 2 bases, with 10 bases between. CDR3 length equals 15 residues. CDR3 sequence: CASSLEGAVTDTQYF. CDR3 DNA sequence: TGTGCCAGCAGCTTAGAAGGGGCAGTCACAGATACGCAGTATTTT.

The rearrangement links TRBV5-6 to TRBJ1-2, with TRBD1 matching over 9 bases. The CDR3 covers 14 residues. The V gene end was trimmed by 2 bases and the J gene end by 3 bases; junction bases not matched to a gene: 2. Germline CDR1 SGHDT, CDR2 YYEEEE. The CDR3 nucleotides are TGTGCCAGCAGCTTACAGGGGGCATACTATGGCTACACCTTC. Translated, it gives CASSLQGAYYGYTF.

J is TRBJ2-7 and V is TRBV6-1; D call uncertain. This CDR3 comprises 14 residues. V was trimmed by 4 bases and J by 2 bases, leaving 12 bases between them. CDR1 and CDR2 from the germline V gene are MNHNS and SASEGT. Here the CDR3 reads CASSAVGFPYEQYF. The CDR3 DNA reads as TGTGCCAGCAGTGCAGTGGGATTCCCCTACGAGCAGTACTTC.

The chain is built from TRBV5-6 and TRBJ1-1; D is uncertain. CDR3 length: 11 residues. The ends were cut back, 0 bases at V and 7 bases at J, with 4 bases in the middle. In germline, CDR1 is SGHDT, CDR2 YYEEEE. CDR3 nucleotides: TGTGCCAGCAGCTTGGGCGTTGAAGCTTTCTTT. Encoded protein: CASSLGVEAFF.

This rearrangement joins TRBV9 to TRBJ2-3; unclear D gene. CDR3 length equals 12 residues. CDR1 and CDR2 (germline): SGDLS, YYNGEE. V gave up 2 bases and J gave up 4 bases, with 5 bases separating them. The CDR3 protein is CASSVPSDTQYF. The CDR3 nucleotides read TGTGCCAGCAGCGTCCCTTCAGATACGCAGTATTTT.

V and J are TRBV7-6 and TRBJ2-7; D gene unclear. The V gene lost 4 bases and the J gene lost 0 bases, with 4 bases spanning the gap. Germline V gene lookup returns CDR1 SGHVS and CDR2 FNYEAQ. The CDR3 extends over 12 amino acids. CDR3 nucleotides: TGTGCCAGCAGCTCGAGCTCCTACGAGCAGTACTTC. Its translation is CASSSSSYEQYF.

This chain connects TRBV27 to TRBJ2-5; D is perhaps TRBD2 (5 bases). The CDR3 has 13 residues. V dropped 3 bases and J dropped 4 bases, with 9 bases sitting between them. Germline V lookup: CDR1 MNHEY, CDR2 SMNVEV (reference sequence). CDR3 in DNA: TGTGCCAGCAGTTTTGTGGACTCAGAGACCCAGTACTTC. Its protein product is CASSFVDSETQYF.

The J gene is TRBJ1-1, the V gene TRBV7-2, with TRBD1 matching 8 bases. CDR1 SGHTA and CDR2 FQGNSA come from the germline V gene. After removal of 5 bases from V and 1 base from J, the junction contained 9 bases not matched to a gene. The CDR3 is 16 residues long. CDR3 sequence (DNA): TGTGCCAGCAGCCCAAGGACAGGGAGGGGGAACACTGAAGCTTTCTTT. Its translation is CASSPRTGRGNTEAFF.

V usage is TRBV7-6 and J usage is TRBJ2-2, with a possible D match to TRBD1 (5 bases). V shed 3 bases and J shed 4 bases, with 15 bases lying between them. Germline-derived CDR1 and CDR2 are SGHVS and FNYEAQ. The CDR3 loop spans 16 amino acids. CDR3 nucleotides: TGTGCCAGCAGCTTTACGACAGTTTCCATCACCGGGGAGCTGTTTTTT. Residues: CASSFTTVSITGELFF.

The CDR3: CAWSVLRQGGYAEAFF. The DNA of the CDR3 is TGTGCCTGGAGTGTCCTACGTCAAGGAGGTTACGCTGAAGCTTTCTTT. The chain joins TRBV30 to TRBJ1-1, with D hard to call. Germline V gene sequence: CDR1 GTSNPN, CDR2 SVGIG (reference sequence). CDR3 length: 16 residues. V lost 0 bases to trimming and J lost 6 bases, with 20 bases between them.

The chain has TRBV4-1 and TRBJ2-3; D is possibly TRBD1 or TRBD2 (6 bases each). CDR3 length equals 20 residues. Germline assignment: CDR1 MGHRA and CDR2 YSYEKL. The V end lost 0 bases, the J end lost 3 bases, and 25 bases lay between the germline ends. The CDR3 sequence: CASSQEEGGSGRGLTDTQYF. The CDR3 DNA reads TGCGCCAGCAGCCAAGAAGAAGGGGGGTCGGGCCGAGGGCTAACAGATACGCAGTATTTT.

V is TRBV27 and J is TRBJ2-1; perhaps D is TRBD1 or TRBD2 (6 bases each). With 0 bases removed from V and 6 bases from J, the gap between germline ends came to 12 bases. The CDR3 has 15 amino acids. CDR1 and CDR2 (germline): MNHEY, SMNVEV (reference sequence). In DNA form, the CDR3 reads TGTGCCAGCAGTTTATCGGGGGGCCGAGGCAATGAGCAGTTCTTC. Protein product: CASSLSGGRGNEQFF.

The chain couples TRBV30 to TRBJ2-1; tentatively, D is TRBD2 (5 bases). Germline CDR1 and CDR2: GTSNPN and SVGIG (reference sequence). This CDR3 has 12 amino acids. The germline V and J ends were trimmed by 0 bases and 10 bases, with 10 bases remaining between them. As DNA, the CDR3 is TGTGCCTGGAGTGTACAGCGGACCGAGCAGTTCTTC. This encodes CAWSVQRTEQFF.

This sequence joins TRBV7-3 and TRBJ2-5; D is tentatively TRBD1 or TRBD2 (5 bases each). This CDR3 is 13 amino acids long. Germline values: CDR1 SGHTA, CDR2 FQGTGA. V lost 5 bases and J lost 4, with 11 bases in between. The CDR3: CASSPSGGETQYF. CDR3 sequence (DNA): TGTGCCAGCAGCCCCTCTGGGGGAGAGACCCAGTACTTC.

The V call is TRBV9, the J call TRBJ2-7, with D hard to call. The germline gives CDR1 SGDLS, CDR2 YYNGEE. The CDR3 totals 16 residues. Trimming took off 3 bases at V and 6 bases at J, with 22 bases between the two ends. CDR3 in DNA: TGTGCCAGCAGCGATGGTCGACAACCCAACCCCCTCGAGCAGTACTTC. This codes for CASSDGRQPNPLEQYF.

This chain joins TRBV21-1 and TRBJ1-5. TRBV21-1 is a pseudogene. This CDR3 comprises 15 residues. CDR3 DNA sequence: TGTGCCAGCAGCCCCGGCCGGGGGATCAATCAGCCCCAGCATTTT. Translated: CASSPGRGINQPQHF.

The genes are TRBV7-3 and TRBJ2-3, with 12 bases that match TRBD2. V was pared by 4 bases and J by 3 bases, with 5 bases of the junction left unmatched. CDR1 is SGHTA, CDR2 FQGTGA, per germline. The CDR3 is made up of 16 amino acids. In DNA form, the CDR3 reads TGTGCCAGCAGCTCGAGGACTAGCGGGGAGACAGATACGCAGTATTTT. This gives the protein CASSSRTSGETDTQYF. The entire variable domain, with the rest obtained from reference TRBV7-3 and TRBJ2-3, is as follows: GAGVSQTPSNKVTEKGKYVELRCDPISGHTALYWYRQSLGQGPEFLIYFQGTGAADDSGLPNDRFFAVRPEGSVSTLKIQRTERGDSAVYLCASSSRTSGETDTQYFGPGTRLTVL.